What follows are 23 T cell receptor beta chains derived from one specimen sequenced in a study of CD8 T cells in ankylosing spondylitis. Study findings and constraints: Ankylosing spondylitis blood appeared to carry a characteristic TCR beta motif of roughly eight highly homologous variants.

These receptors lack a known antigen. TCRdb itself ran the 5' RACE reads through MiXCR, one entry per CDR3 protein. The repertoire consists of around 490,000 distinct CDR3 sequences, with under 5.5% occurring once and the leading ten covering 3.5%. The specimen was blood, either unsorted or a sorted T cell fraction (not recorded which). The receptors were gathered from a male donor with ankylosing spondylitis.

The V call is TRBV24-1, the J call TRBJ2-3; 8 bases match TRBD1. The length of the CDR3 is 14 residues. Looked up from germline, CDR1 is KGHDR and CDR2 is SFDVKD. J was trimmed by 6 bases and V by 4 bases; bases with no gene match: 5. CDR3 sequence: CATSDQGARDTQYF. Written as DNA, the CDR3 is TGTGCCACCAGTGACCAGGGGGCTCGGGATACGCAGTATTTT.

This clonotype was counted many times. The rearrangement uses TRBV6-6 and TRBJ1-6, with D unresolved. V lost 6 bases and J lost 11, with 2 bases in between. Germline CDR1 and CDR2: MNHNY and SVGAGI (reference sequence). The CDR3 sequence is 9 residues long. The CDR3 here is CASSPPLHF. In DNA, the CDR3 is TGTGCCAGCAGCCCACCCCTCCACTTT.

This clonotype was counted at least ten times. The chain is built from TRBV7-2 and TRBJ2-7; 7 bases line up with TRBD2. Germline V gene lookup returns CDR1 SGHTA and CDR2 FQGNSA. The CDR3 contains 16 residues. V shed 1 base and J 2 bases; nucleotides not matched to a gene: 8. CDR3 in amino acids: CASSLGTSWVPYEQYF. The CDR3 region has the DNA TGTGCCAGCAGCTTAGGGACTAGTTGGGTTCCCTACGAGCAGTACTTC. The variable domain in full, with the rest retrieved from reference TRBV7-2 and TRBJ2-7, is GAGVSQSPSNKVTEKGKDVELRCDPISGHTALYWYRQSLGQGLEFLIYFQGNSAPDKSGLPSDRFSAERTGGSVSTLTIQRTQQEDSAVYLCASSLGTSWVPYEQYFGPGTRLTVT.

This clonotype was picked up a small number of times. The chain is built from TRBV30 and TRBJ1-6; D not resolved. The CDR3 spans 14 residues. V was pared by 1 base and J by 8 bases, with 12 bases between. Germline V CDR1 and CDR2: GTSNPN, SVGIG (reference sequence). As DNA, the CDR3 is TGTGCCTGGAGTGATCTGGGGAGGGATTCACCCCTCCACTTT. This gives the protein CAWSDLGRDSPLHF.

The chain carries TRBV20-1 and TRBJ1-2, with 7 bases matching TRBD1. Trimming at V came to 1 base and at J to 4 bases, leaving 6 bases not matched to a gene. The CDR3 spans 14 residues. Germline V gene lookup returns CDR1 DFQATT and CDR2 SNEGSKA (reference sequence). Here the CDR3 reads CSARVSGGSYGYTF. DNA of the CDR3: TGCAGTGCTAGAGTGTCAGGGGGAAGCTATGGCTACACCTTC.

The chain carries TRBV20-1 and TRBJ2-1; D gene unclear. The CDR3 spans 15 residues. V lost 2 bases and J lost 0, with 11 bases in between. Germline CDR1 reads DFQATT; CDR2 reads SNEGSKA (reference sequence). CDR3 loop: CSARRLDSSYNEQFF. CDR3 nucleotide sequence: TGCAGTGCTAGACGTCTAGATAGCTCCTACAATGAGCAGTTCTTC.

There are many counts of this clonotype. The chain links TRBV28 to TRBJ2-6; D is possibly TRBD1 (6 bases). Per the germline V gene, CDR1 is MDHEN and CDR2 is SYDVKM. This CDR3 spans 14 amino acids. The V end lost 8 bases, the J end lost 0 bases, and 8 bases lay between the germline ends. The CDR3 is CASGQISGANVLTF. The CDR3 DNA reads TGTGCCAGCGGACAGATCTCTGGGGCCAACGTCCTGACTTTC.

V is TRBV5-1 and J is TRBJ2-7; 8 nucleotides line up with TRBD1. This CDR3 comprises 14 residues. After removal of 5 bases from V and 5 bases from J, the junction contained 9 bases not matched to a gene. Germline lookup yields CDR1 SGHRS and CDR2 YFSETQ. CDR3 amino acids: CASRSSGQGDEQYF. The CDR3 nucleotides are TGCGCCAGCAGGTCTTCCGGACAGGGCGACGAGCAGTACTTC.

This clonotype turned up a few times. CDR3 DNA sequence: TGCAGTGCTCACCAGGGCAATGAGCAGTTCTTC. The encoded protein is CSAHQGNEQFF. The genes are TRBV20-1 and TRBJ2-1, with D tentatively TRBD1 (5 bases). Per the germline V gene, CDR1 is DFQATT and CDR2 is SNEGSKA (reference sequence). The CDR3 runs to 11 residues. The V end lost 5 bases, the J end lost 6 bases, and 8 bases lay between the germline ends.

This rearrangement joins TRBV4-2 to TRBJ1-2; D remains unclear. Germline CDR1 LGHNA, CDR2 YNFKEQ. The V end lost 3 bases, the J end lost 4 bases, and 9 bases lay between the germline ends. The CDR3 sequence is 13 residues long. The CDR3 loop reads CASSQGSGYGYTF. The CDR3, as DNA: TGTGCCAGCAGCCAGGGATCAGGCTATGGCTACACCTTC.

This clonotype was detected many times. V is TRBV5-1 and J is TRBJ1-2; no reliable D call. Trimming left V 3 bases short and J 5 bases short, with 17 bases between. The CDR3 extends over 15 amino acids. Germline CDR1 SGHRS, CDR2 YFSETQ. DNA for the CDR3: TGCGCCAGCAGCTCCGGATCAGTTGAGGTGTATGGCTACACCTTC. It specifies CASSSGSVEVYGYTF. Looking up the rest from reference TRBV5-1 and TRBJ1-2 gives the full variable domain: KAGVTQTPRYLIKTRGQQVTLSCSPISGHRSVSWYQQTPGQGLQFLFEYFSETQRNKGNFPGRFSGRQFSNSRSEMNVSTLELGDSALYLCASSSGSVEVYGYTFGSGTRLTVV.

Ten or more counts support this clonotype. The chain combines TRBV21-1 with TRBJ2-7; no DNA check was done on the table's D call, TRBD2. TRBV21-1 is termed a pseudogene. The CDR3 sequence is 13 residues long. The DNA for the CDR3 is TGTGCCATCCCTAGCGGGAGGAGGTACGAGCAGTACTTC. This gives the protein CAIPSGRRYEQYF.

This clonotype was observed many times. This chain connects TRBV7-8 to TRBJ2-7; D unclear. From germline, CDR1 is SGHVS and CDR2 FQNEAQ. Trimming shortened V by 5 bases and J by 2 bases, and 7 bases separated the two germline ends. The CDR3 loop spans 12 amino acids. CDR3 DNA: TGTGCCAGCAGCCCCACTGCCTACGAGCAGTACTTC. Translating it yields CASSPTAYEQYF.

This clonotype was observed at least ten times. The rearrangement links TRBV27 to TRBJ2-7; D is uncertain. Germline CDR1 and CDR2: MNHEY and SMNVEV (reference sequence). Between the trimmed V and J ends, which lost 7 bases and 4 bases, there was a span of 20 bases. There are 15 residues in the CDR3. The CDR3: CASTWVGNSLYEQYF. CDR3 bases: TGTGCCAGCACCTGGGTGGGGAACTCTTTATACGAGCAGTACTTC.

This clonotype was counted at least ten times. V usage is TRBV5-1 and J usage is TRBJ1-1, with D perhaps TRBD1 (5 bases). Trimming cost V 0 bases and J 8 bases, with 14 bases left between them. Per the germline V gene, CDR1 is SGHRS and CDR2 is YFSETQ. The CDR3 has 14 amino acids. The CDR3 protein is CASSLEPRVAEAFF. The CDR3 coding sequence is TGCGCCAGCAGCTTGGAGCCCAGGGTCGCGGAAGCTTTCTTT.

This clonotype was picked up many times. The chain is built from TRBV4-3 and TRBJ2-1; D remains unclear. CDR1 is LGHNA and CDR2 is YSLEER in the germline V gene. V was cut by 3 bases and J by 0 bases, with 12 bases left in between. The CDR3 extends over 16 amino acids. The CDR3 coding sequence is TGCGCCAGCAGCCAGGAACTAACCCGCTCCTACAATGAGCAGTTCTTC. Its protein is CASSQELTRSYNEQFF.

This clonotype was observed at least ten times. The rearrangement uses TRBV20-1 and TRBJ2-1; D possibly corresponds to TRBD2 (6 bases). The length of the CDR3 is 14 residues. The V end was cut by 5 bases, the J end by 6 bases, with 17 bases between. CDR1 is DFQATT and CDR2 is SNEGSKA in the germline V gene (reference sequence). For the CDR3, the DNA is TGCAGTGCTGACTCGGGACTCCACCGCAATGAGCAGTTCTTC. It translates to CSADSGLHRNEQFF.

This clonotype was counted ten times or more. V and J are TRBV7-9 and TRBJ1-3; D uncertain. CDR3 length: 16 residues. V lost 5 bases, J lost 3 bases, and 17 bases lay in between. CDR1 and CDR2 from the germline V gene are SEHNR and FQNEAQ (reference sequence). The CDR3 here is CASSPVVWSLGNTIYF. In DNA form, the CDR3 reads TGTGCCAGCAGCCCCGTCGTATGGTCCCTTGGAAACACCATATATTTT.

This clonotype was seen more than once but under ten times. J is TRBJ1-2 and V is TRBV7-2; D unclear. This CDR3 is built from 13 residues. V lost 5 bases to trimming and J lost 6 bases, with 13 bases between them. Looked up from germline, CDR1 is SGHTA and CDR2 is FQGNSA. In DNA, the CDR3 is TGTGCCAGCAGCCTCGGCAGCGAAGATGGCTACACCTTC. This codes for CASSLGSEDGYTF.

This clonotype was counted at least ten times. The chain links TRBV5-5 to TRBJ2-3; D uncertain. The CDR3 length is 11 residues. Germline loops: CDR1 SGHKS, CDR2 YYEKEE (reference sequence). V lost 5 bases and J 4 bases, leaving 5 bases between the germline ends. The CDR3 DNA reads TGTGCCAGCAGAACTTCAGATACGCAGTATTTT. Residues: CASRTSDTQYF.

This clonotype was counted many times. V and J are TRBV5-1 and TRBJ2-3; D is unclear. The CDR3 consists of 16 residues. The V gene lost 1 base and the J gene lost 0 bases, with 12 bases spanning the gap. The germline V gene encodes CDR1 SGHRS and CDR2 YFSETQ. CDR3 coding DNA: TGCGCCAGCAGCTTGCGGGCGATCGACAGCACAGATACGCAGTATTTT. As protein: CASSLRAIDSTDTQYF.

This clonotype was detected many times. This chain connects TRBV15 to TRBJ1-1; perhaps TRBD1 as D (5 bases). The ends were cut back, 1 base at V and 8 bases at J, with 11 bases in the middle. This CDR3 spans 13 amino acids. CDR1 LNHNV and CDR2 YYDKDF come from the germline V gene (reference sequence). The CDR3 DNA is TGTGCCACCAGCAGAGGACAGATTACCGAAGCTTTCTTT. It yields the protein CATSRGQITEAFF.

The sample holds many counts of this clonotype. The CDR3 sequence: CASSVEGTDYNEQFF. CDR3 bases: TGTGCCAGCAGCGTAGAAGGGACAGACTACAATGAGCAGTTCTTC. The rearrangement joins TRBV9 to TRBJ2-1, with 7 bases fitting TRBD1. The junction had 3 bases not matched to a gene; V was cut back by 0 bases and J by 3 bases. The CDR3 is 15 residues long. CDR1 and CDR2 from the germline V gene are SGDLS and YYNGEE.